In its sample, the clone carrying this TCR beta chain was seen once. The antigen is not known. This specimen belongs to a study of identifying expanded T cells in peripheral blood. Findings and caveats of the study: Over around two and four weeks, about 16 and 20 clones changed, versus around 1.2 between replicates. Variance in clone template counts between approximately 2-week samples significantly increased with total template count across all healthy donors.

The CDR3 covers 13 residues. Germline CDR1 and CDR2: SGHVS and FQNEAQ. Trimming took off 1 base at V and 2 bases at J, with 6 bases between the two ends. Data came from immunoSEQ multiplex PCR; TCRdb stores just in-frame clones and leaves some out. Among 100,000 to 150,000 clones listed, about 80% were seen once. The genes are TRBV7-8 and TRBJ2-7; D uncertain. The receptor's source is a person aged 18 to 75 in good health. The sequencing sample was made of blood. CDR3 sequence: CASSLDRAYEQYF. CDR3 nucleotide sequence: TGTGCCAGCAGCTTAGATAGGGCCTACGAGCAGTACTTC.